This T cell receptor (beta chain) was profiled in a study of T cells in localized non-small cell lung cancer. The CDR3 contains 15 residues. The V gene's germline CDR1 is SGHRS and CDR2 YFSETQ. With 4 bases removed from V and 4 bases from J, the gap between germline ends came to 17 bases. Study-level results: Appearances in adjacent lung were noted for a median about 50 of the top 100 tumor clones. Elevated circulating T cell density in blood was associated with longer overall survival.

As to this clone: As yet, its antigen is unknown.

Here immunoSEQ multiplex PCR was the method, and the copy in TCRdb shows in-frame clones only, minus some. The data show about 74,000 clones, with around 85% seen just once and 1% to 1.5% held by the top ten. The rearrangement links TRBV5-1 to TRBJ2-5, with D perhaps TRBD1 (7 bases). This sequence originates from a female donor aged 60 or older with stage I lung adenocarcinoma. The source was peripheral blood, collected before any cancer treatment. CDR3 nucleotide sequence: TGCGCCAGCAGCCGAAGTGGCGGGACAGTAGAGACCCAGTACTTC. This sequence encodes CASSRSGGTVETQYF.